A single sample is the source of the 10 T cell receptor beta chains below, sequenced in a study of radiotherapy plus CTLA-4 blockade in lung cancer. Sequencing used immunoSEQ multiplex PCR; TCRdb keeps in-frame clones, though not all of them. The sample carries about 98,000 clones, roughly 80% recorded once. Source: peripheral blood, taken from a patient treated with radiotherapy plus ipilimumab. All receptors derive from a human donor with non-small cell lung cancer who had a partial response to radiotherapy plus ipilimumab.

V usage is TRBV7-2 and J usage is TRBJ2-2; no reliable D call. V was trimmed by 3 bases and J by 0 bases, leaving 2 bases between them. The CDR3 is 13 amino acids. The germline V gene encodes CDR1 SGHTA and CDR2 FQGNSA. Here the CDR3 reads CASSFSNTGELFF. The CDR3 DNA follows: TGTGCCAGCAGCTTCTCGAACACCGGGGAGCTGTTTTTT.

V usage is TRBV6-6 and J usage is TRBJ2-7; 10 bases align to TRBD2. Germline V gives CDR1 MNHNY, CDR2 SVGAGI (reference sequence). V shed 0 bases and J 3 bases; nucleotides not matched to a gene: 2. The CDR3 has 15 amino acids. The CDR3 DNA follows: TGTGCCAGCAGTTACTCGCCTAGCGGGGGCTACGAGCAGTACTTC. Translation gives CASSYSPSGGYEQYF.

J is TRBJ2-7 and V is TRBV5-6; the D is unclear. The germline gives CDR1 SGHDT, CDR2 YYEEEE. This CDR3 spans 12 amino acids. Trimming cost V 1 base and J 7 bases, with 9 bases left between them. For the CDR3, the DNA is TGTGCCAGCAGCTTGATGGGCAGGGAGCAGTACTTC. Translated: CASSLMGREQYF.

The chain carries TRBV11-2 and TRBJ1-2; 8 bases match TRBD1. Germline CDR1 and CDR2: SGHAT and FQNNGV. The CDR3 totals 16 residues. The junction had 11 bases not matched to a gene; V was cut back by 0 bases and J by 8 bases. CDR3 nucleotide sequence: TGTGCCAGCAGCTTAGATCCGGCAGGGGGCTCGGGCGGCTACACCTTC. Protein sequence: CASSLDPAGGSGGYTF.

This clone appeared once. The chain has TRBV21-1 and TRBJ2-1; the D call TRBD2 from the table was never checked on the DNA. TRBV21-1 is listed as a pseudogene. The CDR3 extends over 14 amino acids. The CDR3 DNA reads TGTGCCAGCGCCGGGACTAGCGAATACAATGAGCAGTTCTTC. This encodes CASAGTSEYNEQFF.

CDR3 protein: CASSLLGTSTNEKLFF. The DNA of the CDR3 is TGTGCCAGCAGCTTGTTGGGGACTTCAACTAATGAAAAACTGTTTTTT. The chain links TRBV7-9 to TRBJ1-4; possibly TRBD1 for D (5 bases). This CDR3 has 16 amino acids. Per the germline V gene, CDR1 is SEHNR and CDR2 is FQNEAQ (reference sequence). V was pared by 3 bases and J by 0 bases, with 11 bases between.

This rearrangement joins TRBV7-2 to TRBJ2-5; TRBD2 might be the D (5 bases). V lost 3 bases and J 2 bases, leaving 10 bases between the germline ends. Germline V lookup: CDR1 SGHTA, CDR2 FQGNSA. This CDR3 contains 14 residues. The CDR3: CASSFQGGQETQYF. CDR3 coding DNA: TGTGCCAGCAGCTTCCAAGGAGGTCAAGAGACCCAGTACTTC.

This chain joins TRBV28 and TRBJ1-5; 9 bases are a match to TRBD1. Germline values: CDR1 MDHEN, CDR2 SYDVKM. The CDR3 spans 15 residues. J lost 10 bases, V lost 3 bases, and 10 bases had no gene match. CDR3 protein: CASSLGTGTQRPQHF. CDR3 coding DNA: TGTGCCAGCAGTTTGGGGACAGGGACCCAAAGACCCCAGCATTTT.

V and J are TRBV27 and TRBJ1-2; a possible D gene is TRBD1 (5 bases). CDR1 is MNHEY and CDR2 is SMNVEV in the germline V gene (reference sequence). This CDR3 has 13 amino acids. Trimming removed 2 bases from V and 1 base from J, with 5 bases in between. For the CDR3, the DNA is TGTGCCAGCAGTTTAAGGGGTAACTATGGCTACACCTTC. Translated: CASSLRGNYGYTF.

The V and J genes are TRBV7-3 and TRBJ2-1, with D perhaps matching TRBD2 (6 bases). This CDR3 comprises 16 residues. The germline CDR1 and CDR2 sequences are SGHTA and FQGTGA. V dropped 6 bases and J dropped 2 bases, with 17 bases sitting between them. CDR3 protein: CASRSIRTGAYNEQFF. The DNA for the CDR3 is TGTGCCAGCAGGTCCATTCGGACGGGGGCCTACAATGAGCAGTTCTTC. The entire variable domain, with the rest obtained from reference TRBV7-3 and TRBJ2-1, is as follows: GAGVSQTPSNKVTEKGKYVELRCDPISGHTALYWYRQSLGQGPEFLIYFQGTGAADDSGLPNDRFFAVRPEGSVSTLKIQRTERGDSAVYLCASRSIRTGAYNEQFFGPGTRLTVL.